Below are 4 T cell receptor beta chains sequenced from a single sample in a study of blood T cell repertoires in COVID-19. The assay was immunoSEQ multiplex PCR, and TCRdb's table has in-frame clones only and misses some. The repertoire consists of about 300,000 clones, with 70% to 85% occurring once and the leading ten covering roughly 1.6%. Sequencing input: peripheral blood. These receptors were obtained from a human donor with COVID-19, enrolled during active disease. The donor label of this sample is uncertain.

V and J are TRBV6-5 and TRBJ2-7; TRBD2 agrees at 7 bases. The CDR3 has 14 amino acids. CDR1 is MNHEY and CDR2 is SVGAGI in the germline V gene. J lost 7 bases, V lost 7 bases, and 13 bases had no gene match. This chain's CDR3 is CASTGWGEGREQYF. The CDR3 DNA sequence: TGTGCCAGCACCGGATGGGGGGAGGGGAGGGAGCAGTACTTC.

The J gene is TRBJ2-5, the V gene TRBV19, with a tentative D call TRBD1 (6 bases). There are 14 residues in the CDR3. Trimming removed 4 bases at V and 0 bases at J, with 9 bases between. From germline, CDR1 is LNHDA and CDR2 SQIVND (reference sequence). In nucleotides, the CDR3 is TGTGCCAGTAGTAGATACAGGGACCAAGAGACCCAGTACTTC. Translated, it gives CASSRYRDQETQYF.

This chain links TRBV3-1 (or the pseudogene TRBV3-2) with TRBJ1-4; 10 nucleotides align to TRBD1. CDR1 is LGHDT and CDR2 is YNNKEL in the germline V gene (reference sequence). After removal of 5 bases from V and 6 bases from J, the junction contained 3 bases not matched to a gene. The CDR3 spans 14 residues. CDR3 coding DNA: TGTGCCAGCAGCGGGACAGGGGACGATGAAAAACTGTTTTTT. It specifies CASSGTGDDEKLFF.

The chain carries TRBV15 and TRBJ2-1; TRBD1 matches at 8 bases. With V trimmed by 0 bases and J by 5 bases, 9 bases remained unmatched. CDR1 and CDR2 from the germline V gene are LNHNV and YYDKDF (reference sequence). The CDR3 is 17 amino acids. CDR3 DNA: TGTGCCACCAGCAGAGATAGCTCCCAGGGGGCTAACAATGAGCAGTTCTTC. It yields the protein CATSRDSSQGANNEQFF.